This is a list of T cell receptor beta chains from one sample in a study of CD8 T cells in ankylosing spondylitis. TCRdb re-called the 5' RACE reads through MiXCR, storing one row per CDR3 protein. Counted here are 200,000 to 300,000 distinct CDR3 sequences, roughly 10% occurring once; the ten biggest clones make up roughly 6.8%. The specimen sequenced was blood, either unsorted or a sorted T cell fraction (not recorded which). The receptors shown here come from a male donor with ankylosing spondylitis or in good health (not recorded which). Each CDR3 is given with its conserved first and last residue. A D gene is named only where the DNA matches it firmly. Rows may omit the clone size; those that give it use once, few, many or a size class.

TRBD1	TRBV12-3/TRBV12-4	many	TRBJ2-2	15	TGTGCCAGCAGCGGGAACACAGGGGGCATCGGGGAGCTGTTTTTT	CASSGNTGGIGELFF
NA	TRBV20-1	many	TRBJ2-1	14	TGCAGTGCTAGAGGGAGAGCACATTACAATGAGCAGTTCTTC	CSARGRAHYNEQFF
NA	TRBV20-1	many	TRBJ2-5	14	TGCAGTGCTAGAGAACCTCGGTTCCAAGAGACCCAGTACTTC	CSAREPRFQETQYF
TRBD2	TRBV28	NA	TRBJ2-7	16	TGTGCCAGCAGCTCCCCCAGCGGGGAGGGGTACTACGAGCAGTACTTC	CASSSPSGEGYYEQYF
NA	TRBV6-4	many	TRBJ2-3	14	TGTGCCAGCAGTGAAGGGGCAGATGCAGATACGCAGTATTTT	CASSEGADADTQYF
NA	TRBV15	many	TRBJ1-2	15	TGTGCCACCAGCGAGCGACCTCTAAGTCCTGATGGCTACACCTTC	CATSERPLSPDGYTF
NA	TRBV5-4	many	TRBJ2-1	13	TGTGCCAGCAGCTCCGTTAGAGGGGGTGAGCAGTTCTTC	CASSSVRGGEQFF
NA	TRBV7-2	NA	TRBJ2-1	15	TGTGCCAGCAGCTTTCTTCTGACCTCCTACAATGAGCAGTTCTTC	CASSFLLTSYNEQFF
NA	TRBV13	many	TRBJ2-7	12	TGTGCCAGCAGCTTATCATACCACGAGCAGTACTTC	CASSLSYHEQYF
NA	TRBV21-1	few	TRBJ2-7	16	TGTGCCAGCAGCAAAGCAGACAGGCTGGGCTCCTACGAGCAGTACTTC	CASSKADRLGSYEQYF
TRBD1	TRBV5-1	many	TRBJ1-2	16	TGCGCCAGCAGCGGGCGGGACAGGGTAATAAACTATGGCTACACCTTC	CASSGRDRVINYGYTF
NA	TRBV12-3/TRBV12-4	few	TRBJ2-7	12	TGTGCCAGCCAGGCGGCTCCCTACGAGCAGTACTTC	CASQAAPYEQYF
NA	TRBV11-3	NA	TRBJ2-1	13	TGTGCCAGCAGCCCCCTCAACTACAATGAGCAGTTCTTC	CASSPLNYNEQFF
TRBD1	TRBV7-6	few	TRBJ2-6	17	TGTGCCAGCAGCTTAGGGACAGGGGTGTCTGGGGCCAACGTCCTGACTTTC	CASSLGTGVSGANVLTF
TRBD1	TRBV6-2/TRBV6-3	many	TRBJ1-2	13	TGTGCCAGCAGTCGACAGGGCTACTATGGCTACACCTTC	CASSRQGYYGYTF
NA	TRBV30	few	TRBJ1-1	12	TGTGCCTGGAGCCCAGGAGGCCCCGAAGCTTTCTTT	CAWSPGGPEAFF
TRBD2	TRBV5-1	many	TRBJ2-1	14	TGCGCCAGCAGCTCCGGACTAGCGGGCCGTGAGCAGTTCTTC	CASSSGLAGREQFF
NA	TRBV6-1	many	TRBJ1-2	13	TGTGCCAGCAGTCAGACGGCCAACTATGGCTACACCTTC	CASSQTANYGYTF
NA	TRBV12-3/TRBV12-4	NA	TRBJ1-2	14	TGTGCCAGCAGCCGTACGCTAGTAGGTTATGGCTACACCTTC	CASSRTLVGYGYTF
NA	TRBV27	few	TRBJ1-1	14	TGTGCCAGCAGTTTAGGACCTCTAACAGCTGAAGCTTTCTTT	CASSLGPLTAEAFF
NA	TRBV7-2	few	TRBJ2-3	15	TGTGCCAGCAGCTTAGGACTAGAGGGCACAGATACGCAGTATTTT	CASSLGLEGTDTQYF
TRBD2	TRBV5-5	few	TRBJ2-1	16	TGTGCCAGCAGCCGGCAGACTAGCGGGGGTCCCAATAAGCAGTTCTTC	CASSRQTSGGPNKQFF
NA	TRBV12-3/TRBV12-4	many	TRBJ1-6	13	TGTGCCAGCAGTCGGGGTCGGGCTTCACCCCTCCACTTT	CASSRGRASPLHF
NA	TRBV2	NA	TRBJ2-1	15	TGTGCCAGCAGTTCCGGTGGGTTCGCCTACAATGAGCAGTTCTTC	CASSSGGFAYNEQFF
TRBD1	TRBV6-5	many	TRBJ2-5	12	TGTGCCAGCAGGGGACAGGGTGAGACCCAGTACTTC	CASRGQGETQYF
NA	TRBV5-1	NA	TRBJ1-1	14	TGCGCCAGCAGCTTGGGTTCGCTGAACGCTGAAGCTTTCTTT	CASSLGSLNAEAFF
NA	TRBV12-3/TRBV12-4	NA	TRBJ2-5	13	TGTGCCAGCAGTTTTGGGGTTGGGGAGACCCAGTACTTC	CASSFGVGETQYF
TRBD2	TRBV27	few	TRBJ2-7	14	TGTGCCAGCAGTCCCGGGACTAGCGTTTACGAGCAGTACTTC	CASSPGTSVYEQYF
NA	TRBV29-1	many	TRBJ2-6	11	TGCAGCGTCTCTGGGGCCAACGTCCTGACTTTC	CSVSGANVLTF
NA	TRBV5-1	many	TRBJ2-1	13	TGCGCCAGCAGCTTCTCATTCGTTAATGAGCAGTTCTTC	CASSFSFVNEQFF
NA	TRBV20-1	NA	TRBJ2-2	14	TGCAGTGGACGTCCTGCTGGGGGCACCGGGGAGCTGTTTTTT	CSGRPAGGTGELFF
NA	TRBV12-3/TRBV12-4	many	TRBJ1-1	13	TGTGCCAGCAGTTTTGGAGGACCCGATGAAGCTTTCTTT	CASSFGGPDEAFF
NA	TRBV7-9	many	TRBJ2-5	14	TGTGCCAGCAGCTCTTCGGGGGCACAAGAGACCCAGTACTTC	CASSSSGAQETQYF
NA	TRBV5-6	few	TRBJ2-2	15	TGTGCCAGCAGCTTTTTGACACAGGGCACCGGGGAGCTGTTTTTT	CASSFLTQGTGELFF
NA	TRBV12-3/TRBV12-4	few	TRBJ2-3	14	TGTGCCAGCGTAACGGGGGGCCAGGTAAATACGCAGTATTTT	CASVTGGQVNTQYF
NA	TRBV2	NA	TRBJ2-1	18	TGTGCCAGCAGTGAAAATTTGGGTCCGCCCATTGAATACAATGAGCAGTTCTTC	CASSENLGPPIEYNEQFF
NA	TRBV20-1	many	TRBJ1-2	12	TGCAGTGCACCGACCCCTTATTATGGCTACACCTTC	CSAPTPYYGYTF
NA	TRBV4-2	NA	TRBJ1-2	15	TGTGCCAGCAGCCCGCTAGGACAGTCTAACTATGGCTACACCTTC	CASSPLGQSNYGYTF
NA	TRBV9	few	TRBJ1-4	14	TGTGCCAGCAGCGTAGCAGGGACGGGTGAAAAACTGTTTTTT	CASSVAGTGEKLFF
NA	TRBV29-1	NA	TRBJ2-3	14	TGCAGCGTTGCATCACAGGGCGGGCCAGATACGCAGTATTTT	CSVASQGGPDTQYF
NA	TRBV5-1	NA	TRBJ2-2	16	TGCGCCAGCAGCTTGCTCTCCAGTCGCAACACCGGGGAGCTGTTTTTT	CASSLLSSRNTGELFF
TRBD1	TRBV19	NA	TRBJ2-3	16	TGTGCCAGTAGTGGCTCCCGGACAGGGGGCGGAGATACGCAGTATTTT	CASSGSRTGGGDTQYF
TRBD2	TRBV20-1	NA	TRBJ2-7	14	TGCAGTGCTAGAGGGGGCGGGGGTTTCTACGAGCAGTACTTC	CSARGGGGFYEQYF
TRBD2	TRBV5-1	many	TRBJ2-3	18	TGCGCCAGCAGCTTGGAAGGTCGGGTAGCGGGAGGCACAGATACGCAGTATTTT	CASSLEGRVAGGTDTQYF
NA	TRBV20-1	many	TRBJ1-5	15	TGCAGTGCCTCCAGGGAGGAGGGGGGTTGGCAGCCCCAGCATTTT	CSASREEGGWQPQHF
NA	TRBV2	NA	TRBJ1-3	18	TGTGCCAGCAGTCTCGAACCGGGACCGCCTAAGCCTGGAAACACCATATATTTT	CASSLEPGPPKPGNTIYF
TRBD2	TRBV28	many	TRBJ2-1	19	TGTGCCAGCAGTCCGAACGGACTAGCGGGAGGACCCCTGGTGTTGAGGCAGTTCTTC	CASSPNGLAGGPLVLRQFF
NA	TRBV9	many	TRBJ2-5	17	TGTGCCAGCAGCGCCGCAAGCGTGGTTCAGGGAGGAGAGACCCAGTACTTC	CASSAASVVQGGETQYF
NA	TRBV25-1	few	TRBJ2-3	16	TGTGCCAGCAGTCAGACCACCCAGGGAGAAGGAGATACGCAGTATTTT	CASSQTTQGEGDTQYF
TRBD2	TRBV20-1	many	TRBJ2-5	15	TGCAGTGCCCCCACAGGGACTAGCGGGGAAGAGACCCAGTACTTC	CSAPTGTSGEETQYF
NA	TRBV12-3/TRBV12-4	many	TRBJ2-5	12	TGTGCCAGCAGTTTAGGCTCGAGGGGGCAGTACTTC	CASSLGSRGQYF
NA	TRBV7-2	few	TRBJ2-1	16	TGTGCCAGCAGCGTCATATGGGGGCCTTCCTACAATGAGCAGTTCTTC	CASSVIWGPSYNEQFF
NA	TRBV5-5	many	TRBJ2-1	12	TGTGCCAGCAGCACGCCCATGGGTGAGCAGTTCTTC	CASSTPMGEQFF
NA	TRBV12-3/TRBV12-4	few	TRBJ1-2	14	TGTGCCAGCAGTTTTGCGGCCTACGCGGAGGGCTACACCTTC	CASSFAAYAEGYTF
NA	TRBV20-1	many	TRBJ1-4	12	TGCAGTGCTAGGGGGTTTTATGAAAAACTGTTTTTT	CSARGFYEKLFF
TRBD2	TRBV7-8	NA	TRBJ2-1	19	TGTGCCAGCAGCTTTCCCCGGACTAGCGGGGGGGAAACCTACAATGAGCAGTTCTTC	CASSFPRTSGGETYNEQFF
NA	TRBV12-3/TRBV12-4	few	TRBJ1-5	14	TGTGCCAGCAGTTTTAGGTCCCCCAATCAGCCCCAGCATTTT	CASSFRSPNQPQHF
TRBD2	TRBV6-1	NA	TRBJ2-1	13	TGTGCCAGCAGGCCTAGCGGGGAAGATGAGCAGTTCTTC	CASRPSGEDEQFF
TRBD2	TRBV20-1	NA	TRBJ2-3	16	TGCAGTGCGGGGGTCCGACTAGCGGGGGCGACAGATACGCAGTATTTT	CSAGVRLAGATDTQYF